A selection of T cell receptor beta chains follows, all from one sample in a study of cytomegalovirus exposure and HLA in healthy donors. The repertoire was sequenced with immunoSEQ multiplex PCR; TCRdb's copy has only in-frame clones and lacks some. Among 150,000 to 200,000 clones listed, about four fifths were seen once. Sequencing was performed on PBMCs. Receptors were obtained from a woman aged 25 to 39 in good health and CMV-seronegative. The CDR3 runs from the conserved cysteine through the conserved F or W. D genes are given only for firm matches. Size tells how often a clone was seen (once, few, many) or the class of an expanded clone, and some rows leave it out.

V gene	J gene	clone size	D gene	CDR3 protein	CDR3 DNA
TRBV6-1	TRBJ1-2	.	TRBD1	CASRRDSYGYTF	TGTGCCAGCAGACGGGACAGCTATGGCTACACCTTC
TRBV18	TRBJ1-2	.	.	CASSPQGRTGYTF	TGTGCCAGCTCACCTCAGGGTAGGACTGGCTACACCTTC
TRBV27	TRBJ1-6	.	.	CASSLYTGKSSYNSPLHF	TGTGCCAGCAGTTTATATACAGGCAAGAGCTCCTATAATTCACCCCTCCACTTT
TRBV5-1	TRBJ2-2	.	.	CASSGQYTGELFF	TGCGCCAGCAGCGGACAGTACACCGGGGAGCTGTTTTTT
TRBV18	TRBJ1-1	few	TRBD1	CASSPLGTGGMGTEAFF	TGTGCCAGCTCACCACTTGGAACAGGGGGCATGGGCACTGAAGCTTTCTTT
TRBV4-3	TRBJ1-2	.	.	CASSQDRGRLYGYTF	TGCGCCAGCAGCCAAGATCGGGGTCGTCTCTATGGCTACACCTTC
TRBV19	TRBJ1-6	few	.	CASGDTNFLSPLHF	TGTGCCAGTGGGGACACCAACTTCCTTTCACCCCTCCACTTT
TRBV11-1	TRBJ2-7	.	.	CASSLNRGSYEQYF	TGTGCCAGCAGCTTAAACCGCGGTTCCTACGAGCAGTACTTC
TRBV30	TRBJ1-2	.	.	CAWKPQGFVYGYTF	TGTGCCTGGAAGCCCCAGGGGTTCGTGTATGGCTACACCTTC
TRBV2	TRBJ2-1	.	.	CASRQYNEQFF	TGTGCCAGCAGACAATACAATGAGCAGTTCTTC
TRBV7-9	TRBJ1-4	.	TRBD1	CASSPGDRAYLNEKLFF	TGTGCCAGCAGCCCCGGGGACAGGGCCTACCTTAATGAAAAACTGTTTTTT
TRBV7-9	TRBJ1-5	.	.	CASSLAGLNEYQPQHF	TGTGCCAGCAGCTTAGCCGGACTCAATGAGTATCAGCCCCAGCATTTT
TRBV27	TRBJ1-5	.	.	CATGDSNQPQHF	TGTGCCACAGGGGATAGCAATCAGCCCCAGCATTTT
TRBV5-1	TRBJ2-7	.	TRBD1	CASYLWTGDHEQYF	TGCGCCAGCTACTTGTGGACAGGGGATCACGAGCAGTACTTC
TRBV5-8	TRBJ2-2	few	.	CASERRVHTGNTGELFF	TGTGCCAGCGAGAGACGGGTCCACACAGGGAACACCGGGGAGCTGTTTTTT
TRBV5-4	TRBJ1-1	.	.	CASSLPGENTEAFF	TGTGCCAGCAGCTTGCCGGGAGAGAACACTGAAGCTTTCTTT
TRBV4-1	TRBJ1-4	.	.	CASSDTGTNNEKLFF	TGCGCCAGCAGCGACACCGGGACTAATAATGAAAAACTGTTTTTT
TRBV5-1	TRBJ2-5	.	TRBD1	CASSLGTGARQETQYF	TGCGCCAGCAGCTTGGGGACAGGGGCACGACAAGAGACCCAGTACTTC
TRBV6-1	TRBJ2-5	.	.	CASSESTGRVETQYF	TGTGCCAGCAGTGAAAGTACAGGGAGGGTGGAGACCCAGTACTTC
TRBV6-1	TRBJ2-7	once	.	CASRISLREQYF	TGTGCCAGCAGGATCAGCTTGAGGGAGCAGTACTTC
TRBV6-4	TRBJ2-1	.	TRBD1	CASSDPVRDSPAYTYNEQFF	TGTGCCAGCAGTGACCCAGTCCGGGACAGTCCAGCGTATACCTACAATGAGCAGTTCTTC
TRBV5-1	TRBJ2-1	.	TRBD2	CASTPLSSGYNEQFF	TGCGCCAGCACCCCTTTGTCTAGCGGTTACAATGAGCAGTTCTTC
TRBV7-2	TRBJ1-2	.	TRBD1	CASSPTGGVGYTF	TGTGCCAGCAGCCCGACAGGGGGGGTTGGCTACACCTTC
TRBV4-1	TRBJ1-1	.	TRBD1	CASSPGTGYTEAFF	TGCGCCAGCAGCCCCGGGACAGGGTACACTGAAGCTTTCTTT
TRBV19	TRBJ1-6	.	.	CASSVADSYNSPLHF	TGTGCCAGTAGTGTGGCGGACAGTTATAATTCACCCCTCCACTTT
TRBV18	TRBJ2-2	.	.	CASSPKSGAAELFF	TGTGCCAGCTCACCAAAATCAGGGGCAGCGGAGCTGTTTTTT
TRBV19	TRBJ1-2	.	TRBD1	CAIQTRDRASYGYTF	TGTGCCATCCAAACCCGGGACAGGGCTTCCTATGGCTACACCTTC
TRBV5-6	TRBJ2-7	.	TRBD1	CASSPNQDRREQYF	TGTGCCAGCAGCCCCAATCAGGACAGGCGGGAGCAGTACTTC
TRBV7-2	TRBJ2-6	.	TRBD1	CASSQDRGRSGANVLTF	TGTGCCAGCAGCCAGGACAGGGGGCGGTCTGGGGCCAACGTCCTGACTTTC
TRBV10-2	TRBJ1-2	.	.	CASSGVPSGYTF	TGCGCCAGCAGTGGGGTCCCTAGTGGCTACACCTTC
TRBV7-6	TRBJ2-7	.	.	CASSLDAGDEQYF	TGTGCCAGCAGCTTAGACGCAGGGGACGAGCAGTACTTC
TRBV7-3	TRBJ1-2	.	.	CASGKGGDIYGYTF	TGTGCCAGCGGAAAGGGAGGGGACATCTATGGCTACACCTTC
TRBV7-3	TRBJ2-3	.	TRBD2	CASSLSPRGSGENTQYF	TGTGCCAGCAGCTTATCACCCCGGGGTAGCGGGGAGAATACGCAGTATTTT
TRBV4-3	TRBJ2-2	.	.	CASSQARGLVASTGELFF	TGCGCCAGCAGCCAAGCTAGGGGATTGGTAGCCTCAACCGGGGAGCTGTTTTTT
TRBV5-1	TRBJ2-7	.	.	CASSLGDSYSYEQYF	TGCGCCAGCAGCTTGGGCGACTCCTACTCCTACGAGCAGTACTTC
TRBV10-2	TRBJ1-3	.	.	CASSESTTGNTIYF	TGCGCCAGCAGTGAGTCTACAACTGGAAACACCATATATTTT
TRBV6-5	TRBJ1-6	few	.	CASSYVGASPLHF	TGTGCCAGCAGTTACGTGGGGGCTTCACCCCTCCACTTT
TRBV2	TRBJ1-2	.	TRBD1	CASSERQGTYGYTF	TGTGCCAGCAGTGAACGACAGGGAACCTATGGCTACACCTTC
TRBV7-2	TRBJ2-6	.	TRBD2	CASSFSGGAGANVLTF	TGTGCCAGCAGCTTTAGCGGGGGGGCTGGGGCCAACGTCCTGACTTTC